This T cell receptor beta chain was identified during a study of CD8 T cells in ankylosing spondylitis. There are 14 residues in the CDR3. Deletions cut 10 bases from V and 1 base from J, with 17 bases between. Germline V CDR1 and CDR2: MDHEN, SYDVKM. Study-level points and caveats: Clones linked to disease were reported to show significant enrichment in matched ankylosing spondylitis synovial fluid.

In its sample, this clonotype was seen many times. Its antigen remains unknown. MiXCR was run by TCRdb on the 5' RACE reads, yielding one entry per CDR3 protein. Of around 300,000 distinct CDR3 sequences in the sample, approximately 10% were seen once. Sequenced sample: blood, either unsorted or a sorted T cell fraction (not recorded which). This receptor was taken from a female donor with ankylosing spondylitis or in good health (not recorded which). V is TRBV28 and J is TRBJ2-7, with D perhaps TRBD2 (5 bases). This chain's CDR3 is CAINRSGGSYEQYF. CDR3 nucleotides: TGTGCCATAAACAGAAGCGGCGGTTCCTACGAGCAGTACTTC. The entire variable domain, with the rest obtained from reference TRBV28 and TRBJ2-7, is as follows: DVKVTQSSRYLVKRTGEKVFLECVQDMDHENMFWYRQDPGLGLRLIYFSYDVKMKEKGDIPEGYSVSREKKERFSLILESASTNQTSMYLCAINRSGGSYEQYFGPGTRLTVT.